This T cell receptor beta chain was recovered during a study of technical replicates of blood from four donors. Germline V gene sequence: CDR1 DFQATT, CDR2 SNEGSKA (reference sequence). The CDR3 contains 11 residues. Trimming shortened V by 5 bases and J by 8 bases, and 13 bases separated the two germline ends. Sequencing used immunoSEQ multiplex PCR; TCRdb keeps in-frame clones, though not all of them. In the table there are 99,000 or so clones, 95% of which are singletons. V usage is TRBV20-1 and J usage is TRBJ2-7; tentatively, D is TRBD1 (6 bases). The specimen sequenced was T cells isolated from PBMCs. This receptor was obtained from a human donor in good health. CDR3 residues: CSAYFRGKQYF. The DNA for the CDR3 is TGCAGTGCTTACTTCAGGGGTAAGCAGTACTTC.